This paragraph covers one TCR beta chain sequence. The data are from a study of shared clonotypes between healthy human individuals. Study background: For every donor, three CD4 naive, three CD4 memory, two CD8 naive and one CD8 memory plates were used.

All participating donors were Caucasian adults from Nashville, Tennessee. Some clones are missing from TCRdb's copy, which holds only in-frame ones; the method was immunoSEQ multiplex PCR. The table records 850,000 to 1,100,000 clones, 70% to 80% of them present only once. V was clipped by 7 bases and J by 0 bases, with 6 bases between them. The CDR3 consists of 13 residues. CDR1 is MDHEN and CDR2 is SYDVKM in the germline V gene. The chain uses TRBV28 and TRBJ1-4; D uncertain. The receptor was isolated from a man between 18 and 29 years old in good health. Some clones in this sample may be carry-over from other donors' samples. Sequencing was done on a sample of memory CD4+ T cells from PBMCs. Documented subset: CD45RA-negative fraction. CDR3 loop: CASMGTTNEKLFF. Here the CDR3 DNA reads TGTGCCAGCATGGGGACAACTAATGAAAAACTGTTTTTT.